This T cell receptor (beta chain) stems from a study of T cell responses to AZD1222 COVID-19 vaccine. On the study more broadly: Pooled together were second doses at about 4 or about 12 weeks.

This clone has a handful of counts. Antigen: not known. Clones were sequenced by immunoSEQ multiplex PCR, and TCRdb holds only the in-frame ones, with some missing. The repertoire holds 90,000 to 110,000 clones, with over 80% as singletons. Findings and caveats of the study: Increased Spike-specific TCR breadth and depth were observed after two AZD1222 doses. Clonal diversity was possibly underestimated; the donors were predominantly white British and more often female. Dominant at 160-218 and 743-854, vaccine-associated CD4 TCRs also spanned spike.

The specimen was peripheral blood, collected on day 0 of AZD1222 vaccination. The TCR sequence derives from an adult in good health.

The CDR3 protein is CSASDREKNTEAFF. The CDR3, as DNA: TGCAGTGCTAGTGACAGGGAAAAGAACACTGAAGCTTTCTTT. This sequence joins TRBV20-1 and TRBJ1-1; TRBD1 matches 7 bases. CDR3 size: 14 residues. The junction had 5 bases not matched to a gene; V was cut back by 3 bases and J by 1 base. Germline-derived CDR1 and CDR2 are DFQATT and SNEGSKA (reference sequence).